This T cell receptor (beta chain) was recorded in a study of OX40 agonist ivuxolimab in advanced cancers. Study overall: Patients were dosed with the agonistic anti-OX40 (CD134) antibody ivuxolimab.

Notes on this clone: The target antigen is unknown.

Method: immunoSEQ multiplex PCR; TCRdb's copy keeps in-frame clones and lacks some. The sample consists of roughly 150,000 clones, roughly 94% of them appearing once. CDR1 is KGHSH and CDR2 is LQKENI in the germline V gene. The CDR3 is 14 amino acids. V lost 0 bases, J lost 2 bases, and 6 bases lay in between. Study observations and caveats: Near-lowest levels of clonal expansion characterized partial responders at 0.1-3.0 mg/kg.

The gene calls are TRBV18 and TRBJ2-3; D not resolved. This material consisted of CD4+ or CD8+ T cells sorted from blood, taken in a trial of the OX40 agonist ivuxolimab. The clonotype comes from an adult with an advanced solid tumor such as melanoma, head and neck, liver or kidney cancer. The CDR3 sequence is CASSPPADTDTQYF. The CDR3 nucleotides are TGTGCCAGCTCACCACCGGCGGACACAGATACGCAGTATTTT.